This T cell receptor (beta chain) was observed in a study of beta chain features in type 1 diabetes. General study points: A potential influence of HLA type upon TCRB rearrangement remained unresolved herein. Moderate yet significant TCRB CDR3 shortening was seen in Type 1 diabetes patients in all four CD4+ subsets.

Isolated RNA was reverse transcribed in full, so expressed TCRB transcripts were sequenced. Clones were sequenced by immunoSEQ multiplex PCR, and TCRdb holds only the in-frame ones, with some missing. This sample yields about 360,000 clones, of which 10% to 15% are seen a single time; around 0.015% belongs to the top ten. With respect to this clone: Its antigen is unknown.

The CDR3 is 13 residues long. Germline V CDR1 and CDR2: SGHAT, FQDESV (reference sequence). The V end lost 5 bases, the J end lost 1 base, and 8 bases lay between the germline ends. The source of this sequence is a man younger than 30 in good health. The material sequenced was naive CD4+ T cells from blood. The gene calls are TRBV11-1 and TRBJ1-1; D gene unclear. CDR3 nucleotides: TGTGCCAGCAGCAGAGGGAGGAACACTGAAGCTTTCTTT. Translating gives CASSRGRNTEAFF.